This T cell receptor beta chain was captured by sequencing in a study of blood T cells in healthy people across ages. Next came a second PCR, run for about 7 to 12 cycles, which used a sample-barcoded 5' primer along with a J-beta primer mix. TCRdb re-called the 5' RACE reads with MiXCR, one entry per CDR3 protein. Of approximately 1.5 million distinct CDR3 sequences in the sample, less than 45% were seen once. The sequence came from a woman between 18 and 29 years old in good health. The material sequenced was blood.

CDR3 DNA sequence: TGCGCCAGCAGCCGACAGGACGGCTACGAGCAGTACTTC. Its protein is CASSRQDGYEQYF. The V call is TRBV5-1, the J call TRBJ2-7; tentatively, D is TRBD1 (6 bases). Germline assignment: CDR1 SGHRS and CDR2 YFSETQ. Trimming removed 4 bases at V and 3 bases at J, with 11 bases between. The CDR3 extends over 13 amino acids.